The rows below give T cell receptor beta chains drawn from one sample of a study of cytomegalovirus exposure and HLA in healthy donors. Produced via immunoSEQ multiplex PCR; TCRdb's table is partial and in-frame only. The sample has approximately 93,000 clones, 82% seen once. Sequenced input: PBMCs. Source of these receptors: a man between 50 and 59 years old in good health and CMV-seronegative. The conserved cysteine and the conserved F or W are not part of the CDR3 here. The D gene is left open where the match is weak.

V: TRBV28
D: TRBD2
CDR3: ASRTAPTSGRKNEQF

V: TRBV28
D: TRBD2
CDR3: ASRTPVSGRAYEQY

V: TRBV29-1
D: TRBD2
CDR3: SVARAGVDYNEQF

V: TRBV10-3
D: NA
CDR3: ASSREDNEQY

V: TRBV11-2
D: TRBD2
CDR3: ASSLSGNQETQY

V: TRBV7-3
D: NA
CDR3: ASSLGQSEQY

V: TRBV23-1
D: TRBD1
CDR3: ASSQLYRGRGAQPQH

V: TRBV4-2
D: NA
CDR3: ASSQDSAVDTGELF

V: TRBV19
D: TRBD2
CDR3: ASSIGLAGNEQF

V: TRBV5-6
D: TRBD1
CDR3: ASSSRLRGTGGVAF

V: TRBV6-4
D: TRBD1
CDR3: ASRQGGSYEQY

V: TRBV6-1
D: TRBD2
CDR3: ASSERTSGSYEQY

V: TRBV4-1
D: TRBD2
CDR3: ASSQVLGGPSSYEQY

V: TRBV5-1
D: NA
CDR3: ASWTRGSSYNEQF

V: TRBV9
D: TRBD1
CDR3: ASSEQGAGELF

V: TRBV7-3
D: TRBD2
CDR3: ASSVSGGEETQY

V: TRBV27
D: NA
CDR3: ASSPLGGAGANVLT

V: TRBV9
D: NA
CDR3: ASSVTGHSEGGYT

V: TRBV28
D: NA
CDR3: ASSSTGIQETQY

V: TRBV4-3
D: NA
CDR3: ASSQDPAASPGEKLF

V: TRBV9
D: NA
CDR3: ASSVGQINYGYT

V: TRBV5-1
D: TRBD1
CDR3: ASSSDRGQETQY

V: TRBV27
D: NA
CDR3: ASRTGDRQETQY

V: TRBV28
D: NA
CDR3: ASSLRAGGSGNTIY

V: TRBV21-1
D: NA
CDR3: ASSKDLGGRAPDEQY

V: TRBV5-1
D: NA
CDR3: ASSLNVEPNTEAF

V: TRBV7-3
D: NA
CDR3: ASSLAVGSSYEQY

V: TRBV6-6
D: TRBD2
CDR3: ASGPPGLAGVDTQY

V: TRBV19
D: TRBD2
CDR3: ASMTSGGETQY

V: TRBV29-1
D: NA
CDR3: GVSQTGYQETQY